The 3 T cell receptor beta chains in this list originate from one sample, sequenced in a study of T-cell memory formation after mild COVID-19. TCRdb passed the 5' RACE reads through MiXCR, listing each CDR3 protein once. The table includes 300,000 to 350,000 distinct CDR3 sequences, roughly a fifth detected once. Sequencing was carried out using PBMCs or a T cell subset sorted from them (not recorded which). The receptors were gathered from a man younger than 30 who had mild COVID-19 (a few samples of this study predate the infection). Cell type and time point are not known.

In this sample, this clonotype turned up a few times. CDR3 DNA: TGTGCCAGCAGTAAAGAAACAGCCATAACAAACACCGGGGAGCTGTTTTTT. Translated: CASSKETAITNTGELFF. The genes are TRBV12-3 or TRBV12-4 and TRBJ2-2; D is uncertain. Trimming shortened V by 5 bases and J by 2 bases, and 18 bases separated the two germline ends. This CDR3 region has 17 residues.

There are a few counts of this clonotype. The CDR3 region has the DNA TGTGCCAGCAGCCGGGACAGTTATGGCTATGGCTACACCTTC. Its protein is CASSRDSYGYGYTF. The V call is TRBV2, the J call TRBJ1-2; 7 bases align to TRBD1. Germline CDR1 reads SNHLY; CDR2 reads FYNNEI. This CDR3 comprises 14 residues. Unmatched junction bases numbered 8, after V lost 6 bases and J lost 4 bases.

The rearrangement links TRBV12-3 or TRBV12-4 to TRBJ1-2; D is possibly TRBD1 (5 bases). V was trimmed by 5 bases and J by 3 bases, leaving 16 bases between them. The CDR3 is 15 residues long. The chain's CDR3 is CASSLEGAGYYGYTF. The DNA for the CDR3 is TGTGCCAGCAGTCTGGAAGGGGCGGGGTACTATGGCTACACCTTC.